This TCR beta chain appears in the sequencing data of a study of response to subunit inactivated influenza vaccine. Findings of the study overall: Authors proposed each seasonal influenza vaccination draws in few new T cells.

Concerning this clonotype: Its target is unknown.

TCRdb re-analysed the RT-PCR reads in MiXCR, keeping a single row per CDR3 protein. Among 450,000 to 550,000 distinct CDR3 sequences listed, 25% were seen once. V shed 7 bases, J shed 7 bases, and the junction held 13 bases outside the gene matches. The CDR3 is 13 amino acids. The V gene's germline CDR1 is SQVTM and CDR2 ANQGSEA. V and J are TRBV29-1 and TRBJ2-7; 7 bases match TRBD1. This specimen was CD4+ T cells sorted from PBMCs, taken about 5 days after vaccination. This TCR was sampled from a man between 45 and 60 years old who received an inactivated influenza vaccine. CDR3 amino acids: CSGTLDRSLEQYF. CDR3 sequence (DNA): TGCAGCGGGACCCTGGACAGGTCTTTAGAGCAGTACTTC.